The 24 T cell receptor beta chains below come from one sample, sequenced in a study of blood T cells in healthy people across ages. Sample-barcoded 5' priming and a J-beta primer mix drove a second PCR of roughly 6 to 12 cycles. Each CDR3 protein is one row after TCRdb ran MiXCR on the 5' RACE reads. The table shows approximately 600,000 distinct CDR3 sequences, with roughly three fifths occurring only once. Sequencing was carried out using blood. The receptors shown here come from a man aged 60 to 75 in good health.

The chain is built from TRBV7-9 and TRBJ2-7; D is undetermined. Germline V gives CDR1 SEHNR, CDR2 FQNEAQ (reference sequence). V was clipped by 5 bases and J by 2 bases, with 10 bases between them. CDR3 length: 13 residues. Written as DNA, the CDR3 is TGTGCCAGCAGCCCTCGGGCCGCCTACGAGCAGTACTTC. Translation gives CASSPRAAYEQYF.

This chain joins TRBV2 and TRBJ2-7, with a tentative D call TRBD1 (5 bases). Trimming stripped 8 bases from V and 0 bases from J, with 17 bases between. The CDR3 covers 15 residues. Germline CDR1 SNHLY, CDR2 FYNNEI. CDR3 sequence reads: CASGPHRMGSYEQYF. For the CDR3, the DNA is TGTGCCAGCGGTCCACACAGGATGGGCTCCTACGAGCAGTACTTC.

The CDR3 DNA sequence: TGTGCCAGCAGCCTAGGACAGGCGGAGGGGGTGACCCAGTACTTC. As protein: CASSLGQAEGVTQYF. The rearrangement uses TRBV7-9 and TRBJ2-5; D perhaps matches TRBD1 (7 bases). Trimming took 5 bases from V and 7 from J, leaving 20 bases between them. CDR3 length: 15 residues. Germline CDR1 is SEHNR and CDR2 is FQNEAQ (reference sequence).

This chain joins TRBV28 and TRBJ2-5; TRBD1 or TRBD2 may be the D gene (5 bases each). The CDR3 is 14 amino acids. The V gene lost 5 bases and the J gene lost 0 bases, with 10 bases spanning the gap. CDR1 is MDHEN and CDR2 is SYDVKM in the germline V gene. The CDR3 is CASSIEGYQETQYF. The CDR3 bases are TGTGCCAGCAGTATCGAGGGGTACCAAGAGACCCAGTACTTC.

The CDR3 region has the DNA TGTGCCAGCTTAGCCTTGCGACAGGGGGCGAATTCACCCCTCCACTTT. Its translation: CASLALRQGANSPLHF. J is TRBJ1-6 and V is TRBV12-3 or TRBV12-4, with 10 bases fitting TRBD1. With V trimmed by 8 bases and J by 7 bases, 11 bases remained unmatched. The length of the CDR3 is 16 residues.

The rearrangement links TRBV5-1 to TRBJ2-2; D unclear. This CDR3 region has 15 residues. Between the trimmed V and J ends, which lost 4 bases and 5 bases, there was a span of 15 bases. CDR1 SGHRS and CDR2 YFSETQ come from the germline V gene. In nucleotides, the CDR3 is TGCGCCAGCAGCCCTCGTGCCCCCTCAACCGGGGAGCTGTTTTTT. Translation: CASSPRAPSTGELFF.

The CDR3 DNA follows: TGCGCCAGCAGCTTGGGACAGGGGGCCTTACAAGAGACCCAGTACTTC. Translating gives CASSLGQGALQETQYF. The chain links TRBV5-1 to TRBJ2-5, with 10 nucleotides matching TRBD1. The J segment lost 2 bases and the V segment lost 0 bases, leaving 4 bases of the junction unmatched. The germline V gene has CDR1 SGHRS and CDR2 YFSETQ. The CDR3 consists of 16 residues. The whole variable domain, remainder taken from reference TRBV5-1 and TRBJ2-5, is KAGVTQTPRYLIKTRGQQVTLSCSPISGHRSVSWYQQTPGQGLQFLFEYFSETQRNKGNFPGRFSGRQFSNSRSEMNVSTLELGDSALYLCASSLGQGALQETQYFGPGTRLLVL.

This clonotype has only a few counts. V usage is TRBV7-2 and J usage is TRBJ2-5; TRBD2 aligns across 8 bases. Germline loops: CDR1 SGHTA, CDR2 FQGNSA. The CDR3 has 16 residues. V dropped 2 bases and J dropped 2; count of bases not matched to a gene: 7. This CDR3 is CASSLLRAGDQETQYF. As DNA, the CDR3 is TGTGCCAGCAGCTTACTCCGAGCGGGGGATCAAGAGACCCAGTACTTC.

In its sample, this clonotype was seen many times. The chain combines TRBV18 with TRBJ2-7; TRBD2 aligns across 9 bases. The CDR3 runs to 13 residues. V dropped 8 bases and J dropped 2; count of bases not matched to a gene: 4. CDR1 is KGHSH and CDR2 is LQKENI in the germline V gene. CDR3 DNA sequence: TGTGCCAGCAGCCCTAGCGGGGCCTACGAGCAGTACTTC. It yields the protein CASSPSGAYEQYF.

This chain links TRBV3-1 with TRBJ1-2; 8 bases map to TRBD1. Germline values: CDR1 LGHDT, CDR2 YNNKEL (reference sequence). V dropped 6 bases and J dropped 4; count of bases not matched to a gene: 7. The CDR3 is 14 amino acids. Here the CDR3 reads CASRRGQGAYGYTF. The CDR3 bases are TGTGCCAGCAGACGCGGACAGGGTGCCTATGGCTACACCTTC.

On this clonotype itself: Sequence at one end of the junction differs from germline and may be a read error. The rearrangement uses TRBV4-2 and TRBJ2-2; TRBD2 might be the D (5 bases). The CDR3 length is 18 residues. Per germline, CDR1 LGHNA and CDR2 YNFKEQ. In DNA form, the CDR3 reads TGTGCCAGCAGCCAAGCGAGGAGTCGGGGTTGGAACGCCGGGGAGCTGTTTTTT. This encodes CASSQARSRGWNAGELFF.

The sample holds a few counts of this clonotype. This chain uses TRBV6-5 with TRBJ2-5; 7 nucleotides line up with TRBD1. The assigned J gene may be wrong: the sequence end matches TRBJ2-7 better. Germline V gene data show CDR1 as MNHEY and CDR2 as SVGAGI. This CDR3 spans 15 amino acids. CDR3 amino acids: CASTSRGQNAYEQYF. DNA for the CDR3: TGTGCCAGCACCTCCCGGGGACAGAATGCCTACGAGCAGTACTTC.

Written as DNA, the CDR3 is TGCGCCAGCAGCAAGGGACTAGCGGGGGCCCTCACAGATACGCAGTATTTT. Translation gives CASSKGLAGALTDTQYF. The chain is built from TRBV5-1 and TRBJ2-3; 14 bases align to TRBD2. Germline CDR1 is SGHRS and CDR2 is YFSETQ. The CDR3 spans 17 residues. V shed 4 bases and J 2 bases; nucleotides not matched to a gene: 6. The full variable domain, rest sourced from reference TRBV5-1 and TRBJ2-3, is KAGVTQTPRYLIKTRGQQVTLSCSPISGHRSVSWYQQTPGQGLQFLFEYFSETQRNKGNFPGRFSGRQFSNSRSEMNVSTLELGDSALYLCASSKGLAGALTDTQYFGPGTRLTVL.

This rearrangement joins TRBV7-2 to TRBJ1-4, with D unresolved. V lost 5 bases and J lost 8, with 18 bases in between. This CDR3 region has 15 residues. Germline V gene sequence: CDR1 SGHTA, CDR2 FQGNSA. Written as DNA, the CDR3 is TGTGCCAGCAGCCAGCGCGGGTCGTTAGGCGAAAAACTGTTTTTT. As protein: CASSQRGSLGEKLFF.

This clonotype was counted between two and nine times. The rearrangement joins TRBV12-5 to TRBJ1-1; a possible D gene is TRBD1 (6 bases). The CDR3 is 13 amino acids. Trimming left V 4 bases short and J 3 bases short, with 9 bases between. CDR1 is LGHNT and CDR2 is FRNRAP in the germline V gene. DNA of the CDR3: TGTGCTAGTGGTTGGGCAGGGGACACTGAAGCTTTCTTT. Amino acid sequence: CASGWAGDTEAFF.

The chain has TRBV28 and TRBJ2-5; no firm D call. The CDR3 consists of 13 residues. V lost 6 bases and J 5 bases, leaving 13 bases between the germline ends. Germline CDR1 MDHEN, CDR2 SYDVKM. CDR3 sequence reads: CASRPAGRETQYF. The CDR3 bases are TGTGCCAGCAGGCCGGCTGGTCGGGAGACCCAGTACTTC. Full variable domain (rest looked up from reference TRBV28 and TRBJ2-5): DVKVTQSSRYLVKRTGEKVFLECVQDMDHENMFWYRQDPGLGLRLIYFSYDVKMKEKGDIPEGYSVSREKKERFSLILESASTNQTSMYLCASRPAGRETQYFGPGTRLLVL.

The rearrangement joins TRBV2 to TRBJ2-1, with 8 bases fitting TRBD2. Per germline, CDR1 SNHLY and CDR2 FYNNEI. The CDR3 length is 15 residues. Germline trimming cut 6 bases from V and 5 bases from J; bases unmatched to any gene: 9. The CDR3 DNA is TGTGCCAGCAGCGCCGCGGTAGCGGGACACAATGAGCAGTTCTTC. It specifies CASSAAVAGHNEQFF.

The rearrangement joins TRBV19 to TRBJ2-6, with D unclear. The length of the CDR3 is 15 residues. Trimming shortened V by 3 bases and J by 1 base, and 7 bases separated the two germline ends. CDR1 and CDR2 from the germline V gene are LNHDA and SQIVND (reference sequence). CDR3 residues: CASSMLRSGANVLTF. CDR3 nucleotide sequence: TGTGCCAGTAGTATGTTGCGTTCTGGGGCCAACGTCCTGACTTTC.

The CDR3: CASSQGELYGYTF. CDR3 sequence (DNA): TGTGCCAGCAGCCAAGGTGAGCTCTATGGCTACACCTTC. J is TRBJ1-2 and V is TRBV27; D gene unclear. The germline V gene has CDR1 MNHEY and CDR2 SMNVEV (reference sequence). Trimming left V 6 bases short and J 4 bases short, with 12 bases between. The CDR3 is made up of 13 amino acids.

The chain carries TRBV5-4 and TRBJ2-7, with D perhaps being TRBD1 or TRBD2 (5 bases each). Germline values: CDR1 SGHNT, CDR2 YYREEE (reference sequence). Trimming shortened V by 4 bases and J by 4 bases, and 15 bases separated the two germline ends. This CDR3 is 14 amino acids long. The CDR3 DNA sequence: TGTGCCAGCAGCCAACCGGGACGGAATTACGAGCAGTACTTC. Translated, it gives CASSQPGRNYEQYF.

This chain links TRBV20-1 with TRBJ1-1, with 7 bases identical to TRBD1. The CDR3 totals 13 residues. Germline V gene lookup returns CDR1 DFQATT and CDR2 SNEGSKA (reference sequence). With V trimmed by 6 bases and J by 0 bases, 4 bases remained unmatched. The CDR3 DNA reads TGCAGTGCGTTGGGACAGATGAACACTGAAGCTTTCTTT. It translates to CSALGQMNTEAFF.

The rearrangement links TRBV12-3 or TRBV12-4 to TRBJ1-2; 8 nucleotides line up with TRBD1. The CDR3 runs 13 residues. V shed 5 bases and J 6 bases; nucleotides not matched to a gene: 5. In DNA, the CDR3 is TGTGCCAGCAGTCAAAACAGGGGGGATGGCTACACCTTC. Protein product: CASSQNRGDGYTF.

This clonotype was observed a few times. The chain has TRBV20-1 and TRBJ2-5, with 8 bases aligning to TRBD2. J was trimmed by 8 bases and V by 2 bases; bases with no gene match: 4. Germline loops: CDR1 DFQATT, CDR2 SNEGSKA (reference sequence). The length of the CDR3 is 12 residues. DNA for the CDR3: TGCAGTGCTAGACAAACTAGCGGCACCCAGTACTTC. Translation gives CSARQTSGTQYF.

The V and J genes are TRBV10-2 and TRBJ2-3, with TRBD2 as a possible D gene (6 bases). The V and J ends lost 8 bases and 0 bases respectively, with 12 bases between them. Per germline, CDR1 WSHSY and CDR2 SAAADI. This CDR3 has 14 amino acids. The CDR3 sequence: CASQTGGSTDTQYF. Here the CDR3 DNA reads TGCGCCAGCCAAACCGGGGGAAGCACAGATACGCAGTATTTT.